The 30 T cell receptor beta chains listed next were all sequenced from one sample in a study of T cell responses to AZD1222 COVID-19 vaccine. Sequenced by immunoSEQ multiplex PCR; TCRdb stores in-frame clones only, minus some. Among fewer than 110,000 clones listed, 91% were seen once. The source material was peripheral blood, sampled on day 0 of AZD1222 vaccination. The receptors originated from an adult in good health.

This chain links TRBV7-9 with TRBJ1-1; D might be TRBD1 (5 bases). Germline values: CDR1 SEHNR, CDR2 FQNEAQ (reference sequence). The CDR3 consists of 15 residues. The V and J ends lost 5 bases and 2 bases respectively, with 15 bases between them. The CDR3 nucleotides are TGTGCCAGCAGCCTAGACGACAGATCCAACACTGAAGCTTTCTTT. Amino acids: CASSLDDRSNTEAFF.

The rearrangement uses TRBV5-1 and TRBJ2-2; 7 bases are shared with TRBD1. CDR3 length equals 15 residues. The germline gives CDR1 SGHRS, CDR2 YFSETQ. The V and J ends lost 5 bases and 3 bases, in that order; junction bases with no gene match: 7. The CDR3 DNA follows: TGCGCCAGCAGGTCCGGGACAGAGTACACCGGGGAGCTGTTTTTT. It translates to CASRSGTEYTGELFF.

This chain links TRBV19 with TRBJ2-7; TRBD2 matches 7 bases. The CDR3 runs to 15 residues. The germline gives CDR1 LNHDA, CDR2 SQIVND (reference sequence). The V and J ends lost 5 bases and 5 bases, in that order; junction bases with no gene match: 12. CDR3 sequence: CASSLSTGRWDEQYF. The CDR3 DNA follows: TGTGCCAGTAGTTTGTCGACCGGGAGGTGGGACGAGCAGTACTTC. Full variable domain (outside the CDR3, taken from reference TRBV19 and TRBJ2-7): DGGITQSPKYLFRKEGQNVTLSCEQNLNHDAMYWYRQDPGQGLRLIYYSQIVNDFQKGDIAEGYSVSREKKESFPLTVTSAQKNPTAFYLCASSLSTGRWDEQYFGPGTRLTVT.

The V call is TRBV6-2 or TRBV6-3, the J call TRBJ2-3; D unclear. Germline CDR1 MNHEY, CDR2 SVGEGT. This CDR3 has 15 amino acids. The V end was cut by 6 bases, the J end by 0 bases, with 13 bases between. CDR3 protein: CASSSPAKSTDTQYF. CDR3 coding DNA: TGTGCCAGCAGCTCCCCGGCTAAGAGCACAGATACGCAGTATTTT.

The rearrangement uses TRBV6-5 and TRBJ2-7; D may correspond to TRBD1 or TRBD2 (5 bases each). CDR3 length: 15 residues. The V gene's germline CDR1 is MNHEY and CDR2 SVGAGI. Trimming stripped 4 bases from V and 5 bases from J, with 18 bases between. The CDR3 bases are TGTGCCAGCAGTTCCACCGGGACCCCCGTCCACGAGCAGTACTTC. Translating it yields CASSSTGTPVHEQYF.

This chain joins TRBV3-1 (or the pseudogene TRBV3-2) and TRBJ2-3; D unclear. The germline V gene encodes CDR1 LGHDT and CDR2 YNNKEL (reference sequence). The CDR3 is 14 residues long. The V and J ends lost 0 bases and 5 bases respectively, with 9 bases between them. The CDR3 coding sequence is TGTGCCAGCAGCCAAGATGGATGGGAAGATACGCAGTATTTT. Translated, it gives CASSQDGWEDTQYF.

The chain recombines TRBV6-5 with TRBJ2-7, with TRBD1 identical over 7 bases. Germline CDR1 MNHEY, CDR2 SVGAGI. The CDR3 totals 13 residues. J was trimmed by 3 bases and V by 7 bases; bases with no gene match: 6. The CDR3 bases are TGTGCCAGCACTGGACAGGAGAACTACGAGCAGTACTTC. It codes for CASTGQENYEQYF.

CDR3 nucleotides: TGCGCCAGCAGCCAAGTCAGGGAAAACTATGGCTACACCTTC. It encodes CASSQVRENYGYTF. The rearrangement links TRBV4-3 to TRBJ1-2; weak D call: TRBD1 (5 bases). The CDR3 length is 14 residues. Between the trimmed V and J ends, which lost 1 base and 2 bases, there was a span of 8 bases. Germline values: CDR1 LGHNA, CDR2 YSLEER.

CDR3 nucleotide sequence: TGTGCCAGCAGTTGGAAGGGTTGGGGTGAGCAGTTCTTC. This encodes CASSWKGWGEQFF. The rearrangement joins TRBV6-2 or TRBV6-3 to TRBJ2-1; the D is unclear. The CDR3 consists of 13 residues. V lost 4 bases and J 9 bases, leaving 13 bases between the germline ends. Germline lookup yields CDR1 MNHEY and CDR2 SVGEGT.

This clone was detected once. This chain uses TRBV5-4 with TRBJ2-1; unclear D gene. This CDR3 is 14 amino acids long. Germline V CDR1 and CDR2: SGHNT, YYREEE (reference sequence). The V end was cut by 0 bases, the J end by 5 bases, with 9 bases between. The CDR3 loop reads CASSLDSHNNEQFF. In DNA form, the CDR3 reads TGTGCCAGCAGCTTGGACTCACACAACAATGAGCAGTTCTTC.

V usage is TRBV7-9 and J usage is TRBJ2-3, with TRBD1 matching 10 bases. The CDR3 loop spans 14 amino acids. The V segment lost 9 bases and the J segment 6 bases; nucleotides outside the gene matches: 9. CDR1 is SEHNR, CDR2 FQNEAQ, per germline (reference sequence). DNA for the CDR3: TGTGCCAGTGGGACAGGGGTACTATCGGATACGCAGTATTTT. Amino acids: CASGTGVLSDTQYF.

The V call is TRBV4-1, the J call TRBJ2-2; D is perhaps TRBD1 (6 bases). V gave up 8 bases and J gave up 4 bases, with 17 bases separating them. Germline V CDR1 and CDR2: MGHRA, YSYEKL. The CDR3 loop spans 15 amino acids. CDR3 coding DNA: TGCGCCAGCGGAAAGGAAAACAGGGTCACCGGGGAGCTGTTTTTT. Residues: CASGKENRVTGELFF.

This rearrangement joins TRBV2 to TRBJ2-2, with D perhaps TRBD1 (6 bases). V lost 8 bases to trimming and J lost 3 bases, with 10 bases between them. The CDR3 runs to 13 residues. Germline V lookup: CDR1 SNHLY, CDR2 FYNNEI. The CDR3 is CASSSGDTGELFF. The DNA of the CDR3 is TGTGCCAGCTCATCAGGGGACACCGGGGAGCTGTTTTTT.

The V gene is TRBV5-1, the J gene TRBJ1-4; 7 bases match TRBD1. This CDR3 is 14 amino acids long. J lost 1 base, V lost 6 bases, and 3 bases had no gene match. The germline V gene encodes CDR1 SGHRS and CDR2 YFSETQ. The CDR3 here is CASTSGGTNEKLFF. CDR3 DNA: TGCGCCAGCACCTCAGGGGGAACTAATGAAAAACTGTTTTTT.

The sample holds a few counts of this clone. V and J are TRBV6-2 or TRBV6-3 and TRBJ1-1; D is unresolved. Germline V gives CDR1 MNHEY, CDR2 SVGEGT. The germline V and J ends were trimmed by 2 bases and 1 base, with 5 bases remaining between them. CDR3 length: 13 residues. CDR3 loop: CASSYDENTEAFF. DNA for the CDR3: TGTGCCAGCAGTTACGACGAGAACACTGAAGCTTTCTTT.

V gene TRBV30 combines with J gene TRBJ1-1, with D perhaps TRBD1 (5 bases). CDR1 is GTSNPN, CDR2 SVGIG, per germline (reference sequence). V was pared by 3 bases and J by 5 bases, with 13 bases between. The CDR3 is 13 amino acids. CDR3 sequence: CAWRALAGTEAFF. In DNA form, the CDR3 reads TGTGCCTGGAGGGCGCTGGCAGGGACTGAAGCTTTCTTT.

The chain has TRBV5-6 and TRBJ2-2; D is ambiguous. Germline V lookup: CDR1 SGHDT, CDR2 YYEEEE. V was trimmed by 1 base and J by 3 bases, leaving 13 bases between them. This CDR3 spans 16 amino acids. CDR3 in DNA: TGTGCCAGCAGCTTGAGGCGGAAGTTACACACCGGGGAGCTGTTTTTT. It specifies CASSLRRKLHTGELFF.

This chain joins TRBV6-5 and TRBJ1-2; 7 nucleotides match TRBD1. This CDR3 has 14 amino acids. The germline CDR1 and CDR2 sequences are MNHEY and SVGAGI. The trim removed 6 bases at V and 4 bases at J, leaving 8 bases unmatched. In nucleotides, the CDR3 is TGTGCCAGCAGGAATCCAGGGGGAGTCTATGGCTACACCTTC. It specifies CASRNPGGVYGYTF.

This sequence joins TRBV4-3 and TRBJ2-7; D ambiguous. V was shortened by 5 bases and J by 1 base, with 15 bases between the two germline ends. Germline assignment: CDR1 LGHNA and CDR2 YSLEER. CDR3 length: 15 amino acids. CDR3 residues: CASSRYPTSSYEQYF. CDR3 sequence (DNA): TGCGCCAGCAGCAGGTACCCTACATCATCCTACGAGCAGTACTTC.

The chain is built from TRBV6-5 and TRBJ1-1; D not resolved. Germline V gene lookup returns CDR1 MNHEY and CDR2 SVGAGI. The CDR3 runs 12 residues. V shed 6 bases and J shed 5 bases, with 10 bases lying between them. The CDR3 region is CASRGRLTEAFF. For the CDR3, the DNA is TGTGCCAGCAGAGGGAGATTGACTGAAGCTTTCTTT.

The chain links TRBV19 to TRBJ1-6, with 7 bases fitting TRBD1. This CDR3 is 13 amino acids long. CDR1 is LNHDA, CDR2 SQIVND, per germline (reference sequence). Germline trimming cut 6 bases from V and 13 bases from J; bases unmatched to any gene: 9. CDR3 coding DNA: TGTGCCAGTAGGCCGGGACAGCTGTCTCCCCTCCACTTT. Its protein is CASRPGQLSPLHF.

The CDR3 here is CASSQEGTTDTQYF. The CDR3, as DNA: TGTGCCAGCAGCCAAGAAGGGACCACAGATACGCAGTATTTT. This rearrangement joins TRBV3-1 (or the pseudogene TRBV3-2) to TRBJ2-3, with D perhaps TRBD1 or TRBD2 (5 bases each). The CDR3 is 14 amino acids. Germline lookup yields CDR1 LGHDT and CDR2 YNNKEL (reference sequence). The V end was cut by 0 bases, the J end by 2 bases, with 6 bases between.

The J gene is TRBJ1-1, the V gene TRBV5-6; D is unclear. CDR1 and CDR2 from the germline V gene are SGHDT and YYEEEE. Trimming removed 1 base from V and 0 bases from J, with 4 bases in between. This CDR3 comprises 13 residues. CDR3 DNA: TGTGCCAGCAGCTTGAACATGAACACTGAAGCTTTCTTT. Translation: CASSLNMNTEAFF.

The CDR3 reads CASSHPDRGQTNTIYF. CDR3 nucleotide sequence: TGCGCCAGCAGCCACCCGGACAGGGGTCAAACAAACACCATATATTTT. The J gene is TRBJ1-3, the V gene TRBV4-1; 9 nucleotides align to TRBD1. Germline CDR1 is MGHRA and CDR2 is YSYEKL. V trimming: 3 bases; J trimming: 6 bases; junction bases outside the gene matches: 9. The CDR3 runs 16 residues.

V gene TRBV19 combines with J gene TRBJ2-5; D call uncertain. Germline CDR1 is LNHDA and CDR2 is SQIVND (reference sequence). V was shortened by 3 bases and J by 5 bases, with 16 bases between the two germline ends. The CDR3 contains 15 residues. In DNA form, the CDR3 reads TGTGCCAGTAGTATCTACGCCGCTGGTCGGGAGACCCAGTACTTC. This encodes CASSIYAAGRETQYF.

The J gene is TRBJ2-7, the V gene TRBV11-3, with TRBD1 matching 7 bases. J lost 3 bases, V lost 5 bases, and 10 bases had no gene match. Germline CDR1 is SGHNT and CDR2 is YENEEA. This CDR3 spans 15 amino acids. This chain's CDR3 is CASSPPSRTGYEQYF. Here the CDR3 DNA reads TGTGCCAGCAGCCCCCCATCTCGGACAGGCTACGAGCAGTACTTC.

This clone was detected once. This chain uses TRBV5-1 with TRBJ1-1, with 7 bases that match TRBD1. The CDR3 extends over 16 amino acids. V lost 3 bases and J lost 1; bases outside the gene matches: 9. Germline V CDR1 and CDR2: SGHRS, YFSETQ. The CDR3 sequence: CASSSSTGRGNTEAFF. CDR3 bases: TGCGCCAGCAGCTCATCGACAGGGCGGGGGAACACTGAAGCTTTCTTT.

The rearrangement links TRBV9 to TRBJ1-3, with no clear D. The V gene's germline CDR1 is SGDLS and CDR2 YYNGEE. The germline V and J ends were trimmed by 3 bases and 4 bases, with 5 bases remaining between them. The CDR3 is 12 amino acids. In DNA, the CDR3 is TGTGCCAGCAGCGCCCTCGGAAACACCATATATTTT. Its translation is CASSALGNTIYF.

This chain connects TRBV19 to TRBJ2-1, with 8 bases fitting TRBD2. CDR3 size: 15 residues. V shed 3 bases and J 12 bases; nucleotides not matched to a gene: 13. Germline V lookup: CDR1 LNHDA, CDR2 SQIVND (reference sequence). CDR3 amino acids: CASSIPSGGTRGQFF. CDR3 DNA: TGTGCCAGTAGTATCCCCAGCGGGGGCACCCGGGGGCAGTTCTTC.

V and J are TRBV6-2 or TRBV6-3 and TRBJ1-5; D not resolved. The CDR3 is 14 amino acids. V was trimmed by 5 bases and J by 9 bases, leaving 17 bases between them. Germline assignment: CDR1 MNHEY and CDR2 SVGEGT. The CDR3 DNA sequence: TGTGCCAGCAGTCCGGCGTTGAGTGGAACGCCCCAGCATTTT. Translation: CASSPALSGTPQHF.